Reported below is one T cell receptor (beta chain). The antigen remains unidentified. A read error may account for a junction end that differs from germline. Other DNA sequences in this sample translate to the same CDR3. The data were taken from a study of cytotoxic CD8 clonotypes in ibrutinib-treated CLL. General observations from the study: Sample timing was unmatched between remission and later-progressing patients; lymph nodes unstudied. Public clonotypes showed up rarely, and on treatment they shrank or held steady.

TCR beta libraries used around 2 micrograms of genomic DNA from cryopreserved PBMCs. Looked up from germline, CDR1 is LGHNA and CDR2 is YNFKEQ. This CDR3 is 16 amino acids long. Depth targeted 1 in 200,000 to 1 in 1 million T cells, averaging approximately 10x coverage per clonotype. This table comes from immunoSEQ multiplex PCR, and its TCRdb copy is limited to in-frame clones, with some not included. The sample lists some 200,000 clones, 75% to 85% seen once, with more than 9.5% in the top ten. This sample comprised PBMCs, obtained after 12 months of ibrutinib treatment. The V call is TRBV4-2, the J call TRBJ2-7; 11 bases agree with TRBD2. The sequence was collected from a human donor with chronic lymphocytic leukemia. This chain's CDR3 is CASSQDLLAGAYEQYF. DNA for the CDR3: TGTGCCAGCAGCCAAGATCTACTAGCGGGAGCCTACGAACAGTACTTC.